The 9 T cell receptor beta chains presented below share a single source sample, sequenced in a study of control samples from healthy donors and cancer patients. Clones were read by immunoSEQ multiplex PCR, and TCRdb kept only the in-frame ones, dropping some. In the table there are over 25,000 clones, 80% to 90% of which are singletons. Sequencing input: PBMCs. The receptors were sampled from a middle-aged woman with lung cancer.

The rearrangement uses TRBV27 and TRBJ2-5, with 10 bases that match TRBD2. Germline V lookup: CDR1 MNHEY, CDR2 SMNVEV (reference sequence). Trimming took 8 bases from V and 2 from J; bases not matched to a gene: 5. This CDR3 has 14 residues. The CDR3 reads CASSRTSGQETQYF. DNA of the CDR3: TGTGCCAGCTCACGGACTAGCGGACAAGAGACCCAGTACTTC.

The genes are TRBV5-6 and TRBJ2-5; D might be TRBD1 or TRBD2, each matching 5 bases. Germline-derived CDR1 and CDR2 are SGHDT and YYEEEE. Deletions cut 1 base from V and 3 bases from J, with 16 bases between. The CDR3 is 16 residues long. The CDR3, as DNA: TGTGCCAGCAGCTTGTTGGGACGGGCCCAGGAAGAGACCCAGTACTTC. It translates to CASSLLGRAQEETQYF. Full variable domain (rest looked up from reference TRBV5-6 and TRBJ2-5): DAGVTQSPTHLIKTRGQQVTLRCSPKSGHDTVSWYQQALGQGPQFIFQYYEEEERQRGNFPDRFSGHQFPNYSSELNVNALLLGDSALYLCASSLLGRAQEETQYFGPGTRLLVL.

The rearrangement links TRBV3-1 (or the pseudogene TRBV3-2) to TRBJ2-3; the D is unclear. The CDR3 extends over 13 amino acids. The V gene's germline CDR1 is LGHDT and CDR2 YNNKEL (reference sequence). Trimming stripped 4 bases from V and 5 bases from J, with 10 bases between. CDR3 bases: TGTGCCAGCAGCCGTCGGCCCGAAGATACGCAGTATTTT. This codes for CASSRRPEDTQYF.

The rearrangement links TRBV5-1 to TRBJ2-7; D perhaps matches TRBD1 (5 bases). The V end was cut by 0 bases, the J end by 2 bases, with 9 bases between. This CDR3 is 14 amino acids long. Germline V gene lookup returns CDR1 SGHRS and CDR2 YFSETQ. The CDR3 sequence: CASSLEGHTYEQYF. The CDR3 coding sequence is TGCGCCAGCAGCTTGGAAGGACATACCTACGAGCAGTACTTC. Looking up the rest from reference TRBV5-1 and TRBJ2-7 gives the full variable domain: KAGVTQTPRYLIKTRGQQVTLSCSPISGHRSVSWYQQTPGQGLQFLFEYFSETQRNKGNFPGRFSGRQFSNSRSEMNVSTLELGDSALYLCASSLEGHTYEQYFGPGTRLTVT.

The chain is built from TRBV6-6 and TRBJ2-7; D not resolved. Between the trimmed V and J ends, which lost 5 bases and 7 bases, there was a span of 12 bases. Germline CDR1 and CDR2: MNHNY and SVGAGI (reference sequence). The CDR3 totals 12 residues. The CDR3, as DNA: TGTGCCAGCAGTACGCCCCTGGGGGAGCAGTACTTC. As protein: CASSTPLGEQYF.

V is TRBV30 and J is TRBJ1-6, with D unclear. CDR1 is GTSNPN and CDR2 is SVGIG in the germline V gene (reference sequence). This CDR3 contains 13 residues. V lost 5 bases and J 3 bases, leaving 8 bases between the germline ends. The CDR3 here is CAWGSLYNSPLHF. Here the CDR3 DNA reads TGTGCCTGGGGGTCGCTCTATAATTCACCCCTCCACTTT. Full variable domain (remainder filled in from reference TRBV30 and TRBJ1-6): SQTIHQWPATLVQPVGSPLSLECTVEGTSNPNLYWYRQAAGRGLQLLFYSVGIGQISSEVPQNLSASRPQDRQFILSSKKLLLSDSGFYLCAWGSLYNSPLHFGNGTRLTVT.

The J gene is TRBJ1-1, the V gene TRBV3-1 (or the pseudogene TRBV3-2); D is ambiguous. V was trimmed by 2 bases and J by 5 bases, leaving 18 bases between them. The germline V gene encodes CDR1 LGHDT and CDR2 YNNKEL (reference sequence). The CDR3 is 16 amino acids. CDR3 residues: CASSQRFAEGRTEAFF. In DNA, the CDR3 is TGTGCCAGCAGCCAACGATTTGCTGAGGGAAGGACTGAAGCTTTCTTT.

The chain has TRBV5-1 and TRBJ1-4; D remains unclear. The length of the CDR3 is 15 residues. V was clipped by 0 bases and J by 4 bases, with 10 bases between them. The germline V gene has CDR1 SGHRS and CDR2 YFSETQ. The CDR3: CASSLGSLVNEKLFF. The CDR3 DNA reads TGCGCCAGCAGCTTGGGATCGCTAGTTAATGAAAAACTGTTTTTT.

This chain connects TRBV5-1 to TRBJ2-3, with TRBD1 matching over 10 bases. In germline, CDR1 is SGHRS, CDR2 YFSETQ. The CDR3 is 14 amino acids. J was trimmed by 1 base and V by 8 bases; bases with no gene match: 4. The CDR3 sequence is CASSGTGGTDTQYF. Here the CDR3 DNA reads TGCGCCAGTTCCGGGACAGGGGGCACAGATACGCAGTATTTT.